The 29 T cell receptor beta chains listed next were all sequenced from one sample in a study of blood T cell repertoires in COVID-19. Data came from immunoSEQ multiplex PCR; TCRdb stores just in-frame clones and leaves some out. This sample carries around 140,000 clones, 88% of them seen once, and the ten largest clones take about 2%. The sequenced material came from peripheral blood. These receptors came from a man between 65 and 85 years old with acute or convalescent COVID-19.

J is TRBJ2-3 and V is TRBV6-5, with 12 bases that match TRBD2. Germline V gene data show CDR1 as MNHEY and CDR2 as SVGAGI. There are 16 residues in the CDR3. V dropped 6 bases and J dropped 5; count of bases not matched to a gene: 9. CDR3 nucleotides: TGTGCCAGCAGCTACGGGTCTAGCGGGGGGGGAGATACGCAGTATTTT. Amino acids: CASSYGSSGGGDTQYF.

The rearrangement links TRBV5-1 to TRBJ1-1, with 8 bases aligning to TRBD1. This CDR3 contains 15 residues. Germline CDR1 SGHRS, CDR2 YFSETQ. The J segment lost 1 base and the V segment lost 0 bases, leaving 2 bases of the junction unmatched. CDR3 nucleotide sequence: TGCGCCAGCAGCTTGGCCGGGACAGGGAACACTGAAGCTTTCTTT. The encoded protein is CASSLAGTGNTEAFF. The full variable domain, in which reference TRBV5-1 and TRBJ1-1 provide the parts outside the CDR3, is KAGVTQTPRYLIKTRGQQVTLSCSPISGHRSVSWYQQTPGQGLQFLFEYFSETQRNKGNFPGRFSGRQFSNSRSEMNVSTLELGDSALYLCASSLAGTGNTEAFFGQGTRLTVV.

This clone has a single count. This chain connects TRBV7-2 to TRBJ2-7; tentatively, D is TRBD1 (5 bases). Germline CDR1 is SGHTA and CDR2 is FQGNSA. The V and J ends lost 5 bases and 5 bases respectively, with 10 bases between them. This CDR3 contains 12 residues. CDR3 residues: CASSLQGNEQYF. The CDR3 DNA reads TGTGCCAGCAGCCTTCAGGGTAACGAGCAGTACTTC.

V is TRBV3-1 (or the pseudogene TRBV3-2) and J is TRBJ2-1; D may be TRBD2 (7 bases). The CDR3 loop spans 12 amino acids. V lost 8 bases and J 7 bases, leaving 12 bases between the germline ends. Germline CDR1 is LGHDT and CDR2 is YNNKEL (reference sequence). CDR3 amino acids: CASGGAGNEQFF. The CDR3 coding sequence is TGTGCCAGCGGGGGGGCCGGGAATGAGCAGTTCTTC.

This CDR3 reads CASSVVSGVPDTQYF. The CDR3 coding sequence is TGTGCCAGCAGCGTAGTTTCGGGGGTCCCAGATACGCAGTATTTT. The V gene is TRBV9, the J gene TRBJ2-3; possible D gene TRBD2, 6 bases. Trimming shortened V by 0 bases and J by 4 bases, and 12 bases separated the two germline ends. Germline V lookup: CDR1 SGDLS, CDR2 YYNGEE. This CDR3 comprises 15 residues.

This chain joins TRBV5-8 and TRBJ1-5, with 7 bases identical to TRBD1. The germline CDR1 and CDR2 sequences are SGHTS and YDEGEE. V gave up 4 bases and J gave up 0 bases; unmatched junction bases: 4. The CDR3 is 15 amino acids. In nucleotides, the CDR3 is TGTGCCAGCAGCCCGACAGGGTATAGCAATCAGCCCCAGCATTTT. Translation: CASSPTGYSNQPQHF.

The chain employs TRBV27 and TRBJ1-3, with D hard to call. V lost 6 bases and J lost 2, with 8 bases in between. Looked up from germline, CDR1 is MNHEY and CDR2 is SMNVEV (reference sequence). The CDR3 runs to 13 residues. For the CDR3, the DNA is TGTGCCAGCAGGGGCGCAACTGGAAACACCATATATTTT. It is translated as CASRGATGNTIYF.

A few counts support this clone. The chain links TRBV7-9 to TRBJ1-1; 11 bases match TRBD1. V shed 4 bases, J shed 1 base, and the junction held 8 bases outside the gene matches. Germline values: CDR1 SEHNR, CDR2 FQNEAQ (reference sequence). The CDR3 is 17 residues long. The CDR3 region is CASSSWTGGRRNTEAFF. The CDR3 DNA reads as TGTGCCAGCAGCTCTTGGACAGGGGGCAGGAGGAACACTGAAGCTTTCTTT.

The chain links TRBV28 to TRBJ1-6, with D possibly being TRBD1 (5 bases). Germline V gene lookup returns CDR1 MDHEN and CDR2 SYDVKM. There are 15 residues in the CDR3. The V end lost 2 bases, the J end lost 7 bases, and 12 bases lay between the germline ends. CDR3 region: CASSLGGGRNSPLHF. The CDR3 DNA reads TGTGCCAGCAGTTTAGGGGGAGGGCGGAATTCACCCCTCCACTTT.

This clone was detected only once. The gene calls are TRBV27 and TRBJ2-5; the match to TRBD2 covers 8 bases. V shed 9 bases, J shed 1 base, and the junction held 10 bases outside the gene matches. The CDR3 is made up of 15 amino acids. The germline gives CDR1 MNHEY, CDR2 SMNVEV (reference sequence). In DNA form, the CDR3 reads TGTGCCAGGGCGTATCTCGGGGGGGGCCAAGAGACCCAGTACTTC. It is translated as CARAYLGGGQETQYF.

V and J are TRBV6-5 and TRBJ1-6; 8 bases are a match to TRBD1. This CDR3 is built from 15 residues. J was trimmed by 6 bases and V by 0 bases; bases with no gene match: 1. Germline V gene data show CDR1 as MNHEY and CDR2 as SVGAGI. The CDR3 DNA reads TGTGCCAGCAGTTACTCGGGACAGGTTAATTCACCCCTCCACTTT. Its protein product is CASSYSGQVNSPLHF.

This rearrangement joins TRBV5-3 to TRBJ2-3; 9 bases match TRBD1. TRBV5-3 is an ORF, and what it does is uncertain. Unmatched junction bases numbered 5, after V lost 4 bases and J lost 5 bases. The CDR3 loop spans 14 amino acids. The CDR3 nucleotides read TGTGCCAGAAGCCAGGGGACAGGGAAAGATACGCAGTATTTT. Residues: CARSQGTGKDTQYF.

The chain has TRBV7-9 and TRBJ2-3; 11 nucleotides align to TRBD2. Looked up from germline, CDR1 is SEHNR and CDR2 is FQNEAQ (reference sequence). With 3 bases clipped from V and 2 bases from J, the junction kept 13 bases outside the gene matches. The CDR3 runs to 19 residues. CDR3 DNA sequence: TGTGCCAGCAGCTTGTTTACCGGGCTAGCGGGAGGACTCACAGATACGCAGTATTTT. It specifies CASSLFTGLAGGLTDTQYF. Combining the CDR3 with reference TRBV7-9 and TRBJ2-3 gives the whole variable domain DTGVSQNPRHKITKRGQNVTFRCDPISEHNRLYWYRQTLGQGPEFLTYFQNEAQLEKSRLLSDRFSAERPKGSFSTLEIQRTEQGDSAMYLCASSLFTGLAGGLTDTQYFGPGTRLTVL.

The chain uses TRBV19 and TRBJ1-5, with 8 bases that match TRBD1. V lost 4 bases and J lost 5; bases outside the gene matches: 4. CDR3 size: 14 residues. The germline CDR1 and CDR2 sequences are LNHDA and SQIVND (reference sequence). CDR3 DNA: TGTGCCAGTAGTAGACAGGGGTATGATCAGCCCCAGCATTTT. It codes for CASSRQGYDQPQHF.

V usage is TRBV7-2 and J usage is TRBJ1-2; possible D gene TRBD1, 5 bases. The CDR3 has 14 residues. The germline V gene encodes CDR1 SGHTA and CDR2 FQGNSA. Trimming stripped 2 bases from V and 4 bases from J, with 11 bases between. The CDR3 loop is CASSLSGTAYGYTF. In DNA, the CDR3 is TGTGCCAGCAGCTTATCCGGGACTGCCTATGGCTACACCTTC. Combining the CDR3 with reference TRBV7-2 and TRBJ1-2 gives the whole variable domain GAGVSQSPSNKVTEKGKDVELRCDPISGHTALYWYRQSLGQGLEFLIYFQGNSAPDKSGLPSDRFSAERTGGSVSTLTIQRTQQEDSAVYLCASSLSGTAYGYTFGSGTRLTVV.

The chain combines TRBV29-1 with TRBJ2-6; 7 bases match TRBD1. V lost 7 bases, J lost 0 bases, and 9 bases stayed unmatched. Germline CDR1 is SQVTM and CDR2 is ANQGSEA. CDR3 length equals 16 residues. The CDR3 is CSATGVQSSGANVLTF. CDR3 nucleotides: TGCAGCGCTACAGGGGTCCAAAGCTCTGGGGCCAACGTCCTGACTTTC. The variable domain in full, with the rest retrieved from reference TRBV29-1 and TRBJ2-6, is SAVISQKPSRDICQRGTSLTIQCQVDSQVTMMFWYRQQPGQSLTLIATANQGSEATYESGFVIDKFPISRPNLTFSTLTVSNMSPEDSSIYLCSATGVQSSGANVLTFGAGSRLTVL.

The chain joins TRBV25-1 to TRBJ2-1, with 7 positions matching TRBD2. The CDR3 extends over 15 amino acids. After removal of 3 bases from V and 0 bases from J, the junction contained 2 bases not matched to a gene. The germline V gene has CDR1 MGHDK and CDR2 SYGVNS. The CDR3 region is CASSDWGGSYNEQFF. The CDR3, as DNA: TGTGCCAGCAGTGATTGGGGGGGCTCCTACAATGAGCAGTTCTTC.

The CDR3 region is CASSSGEGSQGDNYGYTF. The CDR3, as DNA: TGTGCCAGCAGCTCTGGGGAAGGAAGTCAGGGGGATAACTATGGCTACACCTTC. The J gene is TRBJ1-2, the V gene TRBV9; TRBD1 matches at 7 bases. After removal of 4 bases from V and 1 base from J, the junction contained 16 bases not matched to a gene. The length of the CDR3 is 18 residues. Germline V gives CDR1 SGDLS, CDR2 YYNGEE.

This clone was seen a single time. J is TRBJ2-7 and V is TRBV6-5; TRBD1 aligns across 8 bases. In germline, CDR1 is MNHEY, CDR2 SVGAGI. The CDR3 length is 15 residues. The V gene end was trimmed by 6 bases and the J gene end by 5 bases; junction bases not matched to a gene: 12. The CDR3 spells CASSAWTGTGDEQYF. CDR3 nucleotides: TGTGCCAGCAGCGCCTGGACAGGGACCGGAGACGAGCAGTACTTC.

The chain employs TRBV19 and TRBJ1-2, with 10 bases matching TRBD1. V dropped 4 bases and J dropped 7; count of bases not matched to a gene: 9. CDR1 and CDR2 from the germline V gene are LNHDA and SQIVND (reference sequence). The CDR3 totals 15 residues. CDR3 sequence: CASSSLGQGIGGYTF. The DNA for the CDR3 is TGTGCCAGTAGTAGCCTGGGACAGGGGATCGGTGGCTACACCTTC.

The V gene is TRBV19, the J gene TRBJ1-5; 8 positions match TRBD1. The V and J ends lost 5 bases and 5 bases, in that order; junction bases with no gene match: 2. Looked up from germline, CDR1 is LNHDA and CDR2 is SQIVND (reference sequence). The CDR3 covers 13 residues. The CDR3 DNA follows: TGTGCCAGTAGTCCGGACAGGGATCAGCCCCAGCATTTT. Protein sequence: CASSPDRDQPQHF.

This clone has only one observation. The chain has TRBV7-9 and TRBJ1-2; 7 bases line up with TRBD1. Germline assignment: CDR1 SEHNR and CDR2 FQNEAQ (reference sequence). The junction had 13 bases not matched to a gene; V was cut back by 5 bases and J by 4 bases. The CDR3 is 16 amino acids. The CDR3 sequence: CASSRTTGYDFYGYTF. CDR3 bases: TGTGCCAGCAGCCGTACGACAGGGTACGACTTCTATGGCTACACCTTC.

The J gene is TRBJ2-7, the V gene TRBV18; TRBD2 matches at 7 bases. This CDR3 comprises 13 residues. The ends lost 6 bases at V and 5 bases at J; junction bases unmatched: 7. The germline CDR1 and CDR2 sequences are KGHSH and LQKENI. This chain's CDR3 is CASSTTLADEQYF. The CDR3 bases are TGTGCCAGCTCTACCACCCTAGCGGACGAGCAGTACTTC.

The chain carries TRBV24-1 and TRBJ2-5; 10 nucleotides line up with TRBD1. The junction had 6 bases not matched to a gene; V was cut back by 4 bases and J by 5 bases. There are 15 residues in the CDR3. From germline, CDR1 is KGHDR and CDR2 SFDVKD. CDR3 region: CATSDRDRGRETQYF. The CDR3 region has the DNA TGTGCCACCAGTGACCGCGACAGGGGGCGGGAGACCCAGTACTTC.

The rearrangement uses TRBV9 and TRBJ2-3; 8 nucleotides agree with TRBD2. CDR3 size: 17 residues. Germline-derived CDR1 and CDR2 are SGDLS and YYNGEE. V dropped 3 bases and J dropped 0; count of bases not matched to a gene: 9. The CDR3 loop reads CASSGNRGGLSTDTQYF. In DNA form, the CDR3 reads TGTGCCAGCAGCGGGAATCGCGGGGGGCTAAGCACAGATACGCAGTATTTT.

The genes are TRBV15 and TRBJ1-4; 9 nucleotides line up with TRBD1. The ends lost 6 bases at V and 8 bases at J; junction bases unmatched: 10. Germline V CDR1 and CDR2: LNHNV, YYDKDF (reference sequence). The CDR3 spans 15 residues. The DNA for the CDR3 is TGTGCCACCAGTCAAGACTCACAGGGGGCAGAAAAACTGTTTTTT. Translation: CATSQDSQGAEKLFF. Supplemented by reference TRBV15 and TRBJ1-4, the full variable domain reads DAMVIQNPRYQVTQFGKPVTLSCSQTLNHNVMYWYQQKSSQAPKLLFHYYDKDFNNEADTPDNFQSRRPNTSFCFLDIRSPGLGDTAMYLCATSQDSQGAEKLFFGSGTQLSVL.

V and J are TRBV7-8 and TRBJ2-1, with TRBD2 matching 9 bases. With 0 bases clipped from V and 9 bases from J, the junction kept 21 bases outside the gene matches. In germline, CDR1 is SGHVS, CDR2 FQNEAQ. This CDR3 contains 20 residues. The CDR3 sequence: CASSLAQTSGQRWGHIEQFF. The CDR3 bases are TGTGCCAGCAGCTTAGCGCAAACTAGCGGGCAACGTTGGGGCCATATTGAGCAGTTCTTC.

This chain uses TRBV20-1 with TRBJ2-1, with D hard to call. Per germline, CDR1 DFQATT and CDR2 SNEGSKA (reference sequence). CDR3 length: 11 residues. Between the trimmed V and J ends, which lost 2 bases and 6 bases, there was a span of 5 bases. CDR3 in amino acids: CSARRLNEQFF. The CDR3 bases are TGCAGTGCTAGACGTCTCAATGAGCAGTTCTTC.

The chain links TRBV20-1 to TRBJ1-1; 8 positions match TRBD1. The V and J ends lost 2 bases and 10 bases, in that order; junction bases with no gene match: 3. The CDR3 extends over 11 amino acids. Germline CDR1 is DFQATT and CDR2 is SNEGSKA (reference sequence). The CDR3 DNA reads TGCAGTGCTAGACAGGGGGCACTAGCTTTCTTT. Protein product: CSARQGALAFF.